The 17 T cell receptor beta chains below were found in one sample sequenced in a study of neurological immune-mediated disorders. Using its own MiXCR run on the 5' RACE reads, TCRdb lists one record per CDR3 protein. Here the sample spans more than 75,000 distinct CDR3 sequences, 10% being singletons. The sample comprised PBMCs. These receptors were obtained from a man aged 40-55 years in good health.

The sample holds many counts of this clonotype. The chain carries TRBV11-2 and TRBJ2-7; 7 bases line up with TRBD1. The CDR3 has 15 residues. V lost 1 base, J lost 4 bases, and 7 bases stayed unmatched. Germline assignment: CDR1 SGHAT and CDR2 FQNNGV. CDR3 in amino acids: CASSLVGAGGYEQYF. The CDR3 bases are TGTGCCAGCAGCTTAGTCGGGGCAGGGGGATACGAGCAGTACTTC.

This clonotype was counted many times. The CDR3 loop is CSARAQGRGDTQYF. CDR3 coding DNA: TGCAGTGCTAGAGCACAGGGCCGAGGGGATACGCAGTATTTT. The genes are TRBV20-1 and TRBJ2-3; a possible D gene is TRBD1 (6 bases). This CDR3 is 14 amino acids long. V shed 1 base and J shed 6 bases, with 14 bases lying between them. Per the germline V gene, CDR1 is DFQATT and CDR2 is SNEGSKA (reference sequence).

With respect to this clonotype: A much larger clone differs from this one at a single base, so this may be a read error. The chain recombines TRBV11-2 with TRBJ2-7; D may be TRBD1 (5 bases). Trimming took 5 bases from V and 5 from J, leaving 19 bases between them. Germline values: CDR1 SGHAT, CDR2 FQNNGV. The CDR3 is 15 residues long. CDR3 in DNA: TGTGCCAGCAGCCAGGGATTACTTGAAGGTCACGAGCAGTACTTC. This gives the protein CASSQGLLEGHEQYF.

In regard to this clonotype: One end of the junction does not line up with germline, which may come from a read error. The DNA for the CDR3 is TGTGCCATCAGCTTAGCTAGCGGGAGGACCTTTCACGAGCAGTACTTC. Its protein is CAISLASGRTFHEQYF. J is TRBJ2-7 and V is TRBV7-9; 11 bases agree with TRBD2. Per germline, CDR1 SEHNR and CDR2 FQNEAQ (reference sequence). The length of the CDR3 is 16 residues. Drawing the rest from reference TRBV7-9 and TRBJ2-7, the complete variable domain is DTGVSQNPRHKITKRGQNVTFRCDPISEHNRLYWYRQTLGQGPEFLTYFQNEAQLEKSRLLSDRFSAERPKGSFSTLEIQRTEQGDSAMYLCAISLASGRTFHEQYFGPGTRLTVT.

This clonotype was observed a few times. The V and J genes are TRBV5-1 and TRBJ2-3, with a tentative D call TRBD1 (5 bases). This CDR3 contains 16 residues. Germline values: CDR1 SGHRS, CDR2 YFSETQ. Between the trimmed V and J ends, which lost 0 bases and 6 bases, there was a span of 17 bases. The CDR3 DNA reads TGCGCCAGCAGCTTGGAGCCAGGGTATACGTTGGATACGCAGTATTTT. Its protein is CASSLEPGYTLDTQYF.

The rearrangement links TRBV30 to TRBJ1-1; D is unresolved. The length of the CDR3 is 11 residues. Per germline, CDR1 GTSNPN and CDR2 SVGIG (reference sequence). Trimming cost V 0 bases and J 3 bases, with 2 bases left between them. Written as DNA, the CDR3 is TGTGCCTGGAGTGTAGACACTGAAGCTTTCTTT. Residues: CAWSVDTEAFF.

V gene TRBV24-1 combines with J gene TRBJ2-7; TRBD2 agrees at 12 bases. The junction had 10 bases not matched to a gene; V was cut back by 6 bases and J by 5 bases. Germline-derived CDR1 and CDR2 are KGHDR and SFDVKD. CDR3 length: 16 amino acids. CDR3 loop: CATSNGRLAGANEQYF. Here the CDR3 DNA reads TGTGCCACCAGTAATGGTCGACTAGCGGGGGCCAACGAGCAGTACTTC.

This clonotype has a count of ten or more. The chain recombines TRBV6-5 with TRBJ2-7, with 11 bases lining up with TRBD2. After removal of 9 bases from V and 4 bases from J, the junction contained 5 bases not matched to a gene. There are 13 residues in the CDR3. The germline CDR1 and CDR2 sequences are MNHEY and SVGAGI. Here the CDR3 reads CASRLAGQYEQYF. CDR3 DNA: TGTGCCAGTAGACTAGCGGGACAATACGAGCAGTACTTC.

This clonotype has at least ten counts. The CDR3 nucleotides are TGTGCTAGTGGTTTGGTAATCGGGAGGGGCAATGGCTACACCTTC. This translates into CASGLVIGRGNGYTF. V usage is TRBV12-5 and J usage is TRBJ1-2, with a tentative D call TRBD1 (5 bases). The germline V and J ends were trimmed by 0 bases and 6 bases, with 14 bases remaining between them. Germline CDR1 reads LGHNT; CDR2 reads FRNRAP. The CDR3 length is 15 residues.

This clonotype was seen repeatedly, ten times or more. This chain links TRBV12-3 or TRBV12-4 with TRBJ1-1; TRBD1 agrees at 9 bases. V was clipped by 3 bases and J by 4 bases; unmatched bases: 6. This CDR3 is built from 15 residues. CDR3 DNA: TGTGCCAGCAGTTTGGGGGACAGGGATGGCACTGAAGCTTTCTTT. Amino acids: CASSLGDRDGTEAFF.

CDR3 protein: CASRFRTASGNTIYF. Written as DNA, the CDR3 is TGTGCCAGCCGCTTTCGGACAGCCTCTGGAAACACCATATATTTT. The gene calls are TRBV6-2 or TRBV6-3 and TRBJ1-3, with TRBD1 as a possible D gene (6 bases). The CDR3 totals 15 residues. Germline values: CDR1 MNHEY, CDR2 SVGEGT. V lost 8 bases to trimming and J lost 0 bases, with 14 bases between them.

Many counts were recorded for this clonotype. The chain employs TRBV27 and TRBJ1-2; D is unclear. Deletions cut 7 bases from V and 4 bases from J, with 13 bases between. The V gene's germline CDR1 is MNHEY and CDR2 SMNVEV (reference sequence). The CDR3 runs 13 residues. CDR3 nucleotides: TGTGCCAGCAAGTATGGGCCGAGCTATGGCTACACCTTC. Its protein is CASKYGPSYGYTF.

At least ten counts were recorded for this clonotype. The chain is built from TRBV5-1 and TRBJ1-1; a weak D match, TRBD1 (5 bases). Trimming stripped 1 base from V and 1 base from J, with 8 bases between. CDR1 and CDR2 from the germline V gene are SGHRS and YFSETQ. The CDR3 length is 14 residues. CDR3 sequence reads: CASSLTTGNTEAFF. The CDR3 DNA sequence: TGCGCCAGCAGCTTGACCACAGGGAACACTGAAGCTTTCTTT.

In the case of this clonotype: It may be a read error: a sequence one base away is much more abundant. CDR3 sequence (DNA): TGCAGTGCTAGATTCTCAGGGTTAGCAGCTTCCTTT. Translated: CSARFSGLAASF. The rearrangement links TRBV20-1 to TRBJ1-1; a possible D gene is TRBD1 (5 bases). The germline CDR1 and CDR2 sequences are DFQATT and SNEGSKA (reference sequence). The CDR3 spans 12 residues.

This clonotype was recorded many times. This chain connects TRBV29-1 to TRBJ2-3; a weak D match, TRBD2 (5 bases). The CDR3 is 13 residues long. Trimming took off 3 bases at V and 2 bases at J, with 9 bases between the two ends. Germline lookup yields CDR1 SQVTM and CDR2 ANQGSEA. CDR3 sequence (DNA): TGCAGCGTTGATCCCGGGAACACAGATACGCAGTATTTT. Translated: CSVDPGNTDTQYF.

The J gene is TRBJ1-6, the V gene TRBV20-1, with 9 bases identical to TRBD1. The junction had 8 bases not matched to a gene; V was cut back by 6 bases and J by 8 bases. This CDR3 region has 14 residues. From germline, CDR1 is DFQATT and CDR2 SNEGSKA (reference sequence). The CDR3, as DNA: TGCAGTGCCCAAGGACAGGGGTTTTATTCACCCCTCCACTTT. Protein product: CSAQGQGFYSPLHF.

This clonotype was detected many times. The rearrangement links TRBV6-5 to TRBJ1-5; 10 bases agree with TRBD1. The V segment lost 0 bases and the J segment 12 bases; nucleotides outside the gene matches: 2. This CDR3 region has 13 residues. CDR1 is MNHEY and CDR2 is SVGAGI in the germline V gene. In DNA form, the CDR3 reads TGTGCCAGCAGTTACTCCTGGACAGGGGGCCAGCATTTT. Translation gives CASSYSWTGGQHF.